The 25 T cell receptor beta chains reported below all come from one sample, sequenced in a study of tumor and adjacent non-tumor tissue in lung cancer. Three rounds of nested PCR, following a modified ARM-PCR protocol, produced the TCRbeta library. MiXCR was run by TCRdb on the multiplex PCR reads, yielding one entry per CDR3 protein. The data show tens of thousands of distinct CDR3 sequences, less than 75% seen once. The template was RNA from unsorted bulk tissue. Specimen: lung tumor tissue. The receptors shown here come from a man in his 60s with non-small cell lung cancer.

This clonotype has a count of ten or more. The rearrangement uses TRBV29-1 and TRBJ2-7; a possible D gene is TRBD1 (6 bases). Trimming cost V 4 bases and J 3 bases, with 10 bases left between them. Germline assignment: CDR1 SQVTM and CDR2 ANQGSEA. This CDR3 comprises 12 residues. CDR3 in DNA: TGCAGCGTTGTTGCCAGGGGCTACGAGCAGTACTTC. It codes for CSVVARGYEQYF.

With respect to this clonotype: At one of its ends the junction is not consistent with the germline gene, which may arise from a read error. This chain connects TRBV6-6 to TRBJ2-7; 9 positions match TRBD1. The CDR3 sequence is 16 residues long. Germline-derived CDR1 and CDR2 are MNHNY and SVGAGI (reference sequence). CDR3 coding DNA: TGTGTCAGCGTTTGTGGACAGGGGCTCCATAAGGGGGAGCAGTACTTC. Protein sequence: CVSVCGQGLHKGEQYF.

Of note for this clonotype: One base away lies a much larger clone, so this may be a sequencing read error. The rearrangement joins TRBV6-4 to TRBJ2-2; D is possibly TRBD1 (6 bases). CDR1 is MRHNA, CDR2 SNTAGT, per germline. CDR3 length equals 14 residues. Here the CDR3 reads CASSENRDTGEQFF. In DNA, the CDR3 is TGTGCCAGCAGTGAGAATAGGGACACCGGGGAGCAGTTTTTT.

Concerning this clonotype: Likely a read error: the CDR3 ends without its conserved phenylalanine or tryptophan. The rearrangement uses TRBV12-5 and TRBJ1-4; no firm D call. V lost 7 bases, J lost 0 bases, and 9 bases lay in between. CDR1 and CDR2 (germline): LGHNT, FRNRAP. This CDR3 is 14 amino acids long. CDR3 amino acids: CASDSDSTNEKLFL. CDR3 sequence (DNA): TGTGCTAGTGACTCAGACTCAACTAATGAAAAACTGTTTCTT.

The DNA for the CDR3 is TGTGCCGTCAGCCATGGCGGCACGGACAGGCTACCATTTTACGAGCAGTACTTC. It codes for CAVSHGGTDRLPFYEQYF. The chain joins TRBV7-9 to TRBJ2-7, with 7 bases matching TRBD1. The CDR3 runs to 18 residues. CDR1 is SEHNR and CDR2 is FQNEAQ in the germline V gene (reference sequence). J lost 4 bases, V lost 11 bases, and 26 bases had no gene match. Drawing the rest from reference TRBV7-9 and TRBJ2-7, the complete variable domain is DTGVSQNPRHKITKRGQNVTFRCDPISEHNRLYWYRQTLGQGPEFLTYFQNEAQLEKSRLLSDRFSAERPKGSFSTLEIQRTEQGDSAMYLCAVSHGGTDRLPFYEQYFGPGTRLTVT.

About this clonotype: This CDR3 fails to terminate in the conserved phenylalanine or tryptophan, so it likely reflects a read error. This rearrangement joins TRBV30 to TRBJ1-1; weak D call: TRBD1 (6 bases). The CDR3 has 15 residues. Germline lookup yields CDR1 GTSNPN and CDR2 SVGIG (reference sequence). The V end lost 4 bases, the J end lost 1 base, and 16 bases lay between the germline ends. In nucleotides, the CDR3 is TGTGCCTGGAATTCTGACGACAGGTGGAACACTGAAGCTTTCCTT. Translation: CAWNSDDRWNTEAFL.

The chain has TRBV12-3 or TRBV12-4 and TRBJ2-3; 11 bases are shared with TRBD2. The trim removed 4 bases at V and 10 bases at J, leaving 10 bases unmatched. The CDR3 is made up of 15 amino acids. The CDR3: CASSSGVAGGSAQYF. The CDR3 DNA is TGTGCCAGCAGTTCCGGGGTAGCGGGAGGGTCGGCGCAGTATTTT.

This clonotype was detected many times. This chain uses TRBV10-2 with TRBJ2-7, with 7 bases fitting TRBD1. CDR1 is WSHSY and CDR2 is SAAADI in the germline V gene. V shed 8 bases and J 3 bases; nucleotides not matched to a gene: 1. The CDR3 extends over 11 amino acids. CDR3 protein: CASGDSYEQYF. For the CDR3, the DNA is TGCGCCAGCGGGGACAGCTACGAGCAGTACTTC.

At least ten counts were recorded for this clonotype. This chain joins TRBV30 and TRBJ1-6; tentatively, D is TRBD1 (6 bases). The CDR3 has 14 amino acids. Germline V gene sequence: CDR1 GTSNPN, CDR2 SVGIG (reference sequence). Trimming removed 0 bases from V and 9 bases from J, with 12 bases in between. The CDR3 DNA follows: TGTGCCTGGAGTGTAGGGCAGGGGAGTTCACCCCTCCACTTT. It is translated as CAWSVGQGSSPLHF.

The rearrangement joins TRBV20-1 to TRBJ2-1, with D hard to call. In germline, CDR1 is DFQATT, CDR2 SNEGSKA (reference sequence). V was trimmed by 0 bases and J by 8 bases, leaving 8 bases between them. The CDR3 has 12 residues. CDR3 amino acids: CSARDLLYEQFF. DNA of the CDR3: TGCAGTGCTAGAGATCTACTCTATGAGCAGTTCTTC.

Turning to this clonotype: One junction end disagrees with the germline gene, perhaps due to a read error. The rearrangement links TRBV6-2 or TRBV6-3 to TRBJ1-1; a weak D match, TRBD1 (5 bases). The CDR3 is made up of 13 amino acids. CDR1 is MNHEY, CDR2 SVGEGT, per germline. The CDR3 DNA is TGTGCCAGCAGACGGGGACCGAACACTGAAGCCTTCTTT. Encoded protein: CASRRGPNTEAFF.

Concerning this clonotype: The germline gene is not matched at one end of the junction; a read error may be the cause. J is TRBJ1-6 and V is TRBV10-2; D is possibly TRBD1 (6 bases). This CDR3 has 18 amino acids. CDR1 WSHSY and CDR2 SAAADI come from the germline V gene. The chain's CDR3 is CDSSELRQVSSYNSPLHF. The DNA of the CDR3 is TGCGACAGCAGTGAGTTGCGACAGGTGAGCTCCTATAATTCACCCCTACACTTT.

Points on this clonotype: A much larger clone lies one base from this, so it may be a read error. Lacking the conserved final phenylalanine or tryptophan, this CDR3 likely reflects a read error. The chain links TRBV12-3 or TRBV12-4 to TRBJ1-5; TRBD1 matches at 11 bases. The CDR3 runs 15 residues. J gave up 4 bases and V 4 bases, and 3 bases lay outside the gene matches. The CDR3 reads CASSSGQGENQPQHL. CDR3 sequence (DNA): TGTGCCAGCAGTTCGGGACAGGGGGAAAATCAGCCCCAGCATCTT.

The chain is built from TRBV5-1 and TRBJ2-1, with 12 bases identical to TRBD1. The CDR3 loop spans 19 amino acids. V shed 2 bases and J 0 bases; nucleotides not matched to a gene: 9. Per the germline V gene, CDR1 is SGHRS and CDR2 is YFSETQ. CDR3 in DNA: TGCGCCAGCAGCTTTCCGGGACAGGGGGCCCTCAGCTCCTACAATGAGCAGTTCTTC. Protein sequence: CASSFPGQGALSSYNEQFF.

The chain carries TRBV6-6 and TRBJ2-7; unclear D gene. The CDR3 totals 14 residues. Germline CDR1 MNHNY, CDR2 SVGAGI (reference sequence). Trimming removed 9 bases at V and 6 bases at J, with 21 bases between. The CDR3 here is CASSLIVGASEQYF. In DNA form, the CDR3 reads TGTGCCAGTAGCCTGATAGTGGGCGCTTCCGAGCAGTACTTC.

The sample holds a few counts of this clonotype. The CDR3 nucleotides read TGTGCCAGTTCGGGAGCCTACGAGCAGTACTTC. Its protein product is CASSGAYEQYF. This chain connects TRBV28 to TRBJ2-7; a possible D gene is TRBD2 (6 bases). CDR1 and CDR2 (germline): MDHEN, SYDVKM. CDR3 size: 11 residues. The ends were cut back, 9 bases at V and 2 bases at J, with 8 bases in the middle.

The count of this clonotype is one. A junction end diverges from the germline sequence, so it may reflect a read error. In nucleotides, the CDR3 is TGTCCCAACAGCCCCCGTCTGGGCGGATCCGGCTCCTACGAGCAATACTTC. It is translated as CPNSPRLGGSGSYEQYF. V usage is TRBV11-1 and J usage is TRBJ2-7, with D hard to call. Germline CDR1 is SGHAT and CDR2 is FQDESV (reference sequence). The CDR3 contains 17 residues.

This clonotype was seen a single time. The gene calls are TRBV5-5 and TRBJ1-5; D unresolved. Germline loops: CDR1 SGHKS, CDR2 YYEKEE (reference sequence). The ends were cut back, 2 bases at V and 6 bases at J, with 18 bases in the middle. This CDR3 region has 16 residues. The CDR3 DNA is TGTGCCAGCAGCTTAGATGACATTTTTCGGGGTCAGCCCCAGCATTTT. This gives the protein CASSLDDIFRGQPQHF.

As concerns this clonotype: The germline gene is not matched at one end of the junction; a read error may be the cause. The chain combines TRBV4-1 with TRBJ2-7, with D possibly matching TRBD2 (6 bases). Germline CDR1 reads MGHRA; CDR2 reads YSYEKL. This CDR3 spans 15 amino acids. In DNA form, the CDR3 reads TGTGCCAGCAGCCGAGAACCGGCGGGAAACTACGAGCAGTACTTC. Amino acids: CASSREPAGNYEQYF.

This clonotype was seen once. This CDR3 fails to terminate in the conserved phenylalanine or tryptophan, so it likely reflects a read error. The chain couples TRBV4-1 to TRBJ2-7; no clear D. The germline V gene has CDR1 MGHRA and CDR2 YSYEKL. The CDR3 runs to 14 residues. The CDR3 spells CASIQIGQRYEQYS. In DNA form, the CDR3 reads TGCGCCAGCATCCAAATCGGCCAGCGCTACGAGCAGTACTCT.

As for this clonotype: One end of the junction fails to match germline, which may point to a read error. This sequence joins TRBV10-3 and TRBJ1-1; possible D gene TRBD1, 6 bases. CDR3 length: 14 residues. Germline V gives CDR1 ENHRY, CDR2 SYGVKD. CDR3 in amino acids: CVISEGGAGTEAFF. The CDR3 coding sequence is TGTGTCATCAGTGAAGGGGGGGCGGGCACTGAAGCTTTCTTT.

This clonotype was recorded at least ten times. The rearrangement links TRBV7-9 to TRBJ2-5, with TRBD2 matching 14 bases. The ends lost 3 bases at V and 5 bases at J; junction bases unmatched: 8. CDR3 length: 17 residues. The germline gives CDR1 SEHNR, CDR2 FQNEAQ (reference sequence). CDR3 residues: CASSFGTSGRRGETQYF. CDR3 DNA sequence: TGTGCCAGCAGCTTCGGGACTAGCGGGAGAAGGGGGGAGACCCAGTACTTC.

A word on this clonotype: Relative to the germline gene, one junction end is altered; a read error may explain this. The rearrangement uses TRBV10-3 and TRBJ2-5; D perhaps matches TRBD2 (5 bases). The CDR3 has 13 amino acids. Germline lookup yields CDR1 ENHRY and CDR2 SYGVKD. The CDR3, as DNA: TGTGGCATCGGTTCGGCGGGCGTTGAAACCCAGTACTTC. Protein sequence: CGIGSAGVETQYF.

On this clonotype itself: One end of the junction fails to match germline, which may point to a read error. The V call is TRBV10-2, the J call TRBJ2-7; TRBD1 agrees at 11 bases. The CDR3 extends over 16 amino acids. Germline lookup yields CDR1 WSHSY and CDR2 SAAADI. The DNA of the CDR3 is TGTGCCAGCAGTGATTGGGGGACAGGGGGAGGCTACGAGCAGAACTTC. Protein product: CASSDWGTGGGYEQNF.

As regards this clonotype: A read error may be the cause here, since a much bigger clone is one base away. The V gene is TRBV28, the J gene TRBJ2-1; D gene unclear. Looked up from germline, CDR1 is MDHEN and CDR2 is SYDVKM. The CDR3 covers 14 residues. CDR3 protein: CACSFRSRAIEQFF. As DNA, the CDR3 is TGTGCCTGCAGTTTTCGTAGCCGGGCTATCGAGCAGTTCTTC.